This T cell receptor (beta chain) was identified during a study of OX40 agonist ivuxolimab in advanced cancers. Study summary: All patients had ivuxolimab intravenously every 2 weeks at 0.01 to 10 mg/kg. Study-level points and caveats: The antigens recognized by the expanded peripheral T cells, that is their antigen specificity, were not determined.

Notes on this clone: Its antigen is unknown.

CDR3 length: 15 residues. The ends lost 2 bases at V and 3 bases at J; junction bases unmatched: 8. Germline CDR1 and CDR2: SGDLS and YYNGEE. Clones were read by immunoSEQ multiplex PCR, and TCRdb kept only the in-frame ones, dropping some. The sample lists approximately 20,000 clones, 77% seen once, with approximately 15% in the top ten. This specimen was CD4+ or CD8+ T cells sorted from blood, taken in a trial of the OX40 agonist ivuxolimab. The TCR originated in an adult with an advanced solid tumor such as melanoma, head and neck, liver or kidney cancer. The chain carries TRBV9 and TRBJ2-7; TRBD1 matches at 7 bases. The CDR3 region has the DNA TGTGCCAGCAGCGTCCATCCGACAGGGTACTACGAGCAGTACTTC. Translated, it gives CASSVHPTGYYEQYF.